This entry lists 15 T cell receptor beta chains sequenced from one sample in a study of T cells in women clearing cervical HPV infection. Produced via immunoSEQ multiplex PCR; TCRdb's table is partial and in-frame only. This sample's clone table lists 40,000 or so clones. The sample taken for sequencing was blood buffy coat. These receptors all stem from a woman aged 18-70 years with a cervical HPV16 infection that either progressed to CIN3+ or cleared (not recorded which).

With regard to this clone: One end of the junction does not line up with germline, which may come from a read error. Sequencing ends 3 residues short of the CDR3 end; the germline J gene provides the rest. The sample holds other DNA sequences that translate to the same CDR3. The genes are TRBV7-9 and TRBJ1-3; D is uncertain. CDR1 is SEHNR, CDR2 FQNEAQ, per germline (reference sequence). The CDR3 has 14 amino acids. The DNA read from the CDR3 is TGTGCCAGCGGTGCGGGAAAGGCTGGAAACACG. This codes for CASGAGKAGNT. The complete CDR3 sequence is CASGAGKAGNTIYF.

On this clone: The read finishes 3 residues shy of the CDR3 end, and the germline J gene is used to complete it. The rearrangement uses TRBV9 and TRBJ1-2, with 8 positions matching TRBD1. This CDR3 is 16 amino acids long. Germline CDR1 and CDR2: SGDLS and YYNGEE. The CDR3 DNA, read in part, is TGTGCCAGCAGCGGGCCCACCAGGGGGCCTGGCAATGAG. It codes for CASSGPTRGPGNE. The whole CDR3 protein is CASSGPTRGPGNEYTF.

For this clone: The read terminates 3 residues before the CDR3 end, so the remaining end is supplied by the germline J gene. J is TRBJ1-2 and V is TRBV7-2; D unclear. The CDR3 runs 15 residues. Germline V CDR1 and CDR2: SGHTA, FQGNSA. CDR3 DNA, as far as it was read: TGTGCCAGCAGCCCGACTAGCGGACTATACAATGAC. Its translation is CASSPTSGLYND. The whole CDR3 sequence is CASSPTSGLYNDYTF. Complete variable domain (other parts from reference TRBV7-2 and TRBJ1-2): GAGVSQSPSNKVTEKGKDVELRCDPISGHTALYWYRQSLGQGLEFLIYFQGNSAPDKSGLPSDRFSAERTGGSVSTLTIQRTQQEDSAVYLCASSPTSGLYNDYTFGSGTRLTVV.

A word on this clone: The CDR3 extends 3 residues past the end of the read, so its final part is completed from the germline J gene. J is TRBJ2-3 and V is TRBV11-2, with a weak D call TRBD2 (5 bases). The CDR3 consists of 11 residues. Germline lookup yields CDR1 SGHAT and CDR2 FQNNGV. Trimming cost V 5 bases and J 5 bases, with 5 bases left between them. CDR3 in amino acids: CASSAGDTQYF. The covered CDR3 bases are TGTGCCAGCAGCGCGGGAGATACG.

Turning to this clone: Read sequence stops 3 residues before the CDR3 end, and the germline J gene provides the missing end. The chain uses TRBV6-2 or TRBV6-3 and TRBJ1-2; perhaps TRBD1 as D (6 bases). CDR3 length: 15 amino acids. Trimming removed 3 bases at V and 4 bases at J, with 15 bases between. Germline V gene lookup returns CDR1 MNHEY and CDR2 SVGEGT. CDR3 DNA, as far as it was read: TGTGCCAGCAGTTATGGGGGCGAGGGCGTCTATGGC. It translates to CASSYGGEGVYG. The whole CDR3 reads CASSYGGEGVYGYTF.

Comments on this clone: Read coverage stops 3 residues before the CDR3 terminus; the germline J gene supplies the remainder. V gene TRBV2 combines with J gene TRBJ1-1; TRBD1 might be the D (6 bases). Trimming pared 7 bases from V and 1 base from J, leaving 7 bases between. The CDR3 length is 12 residues. The germline CDR1 and CDR2 sequences are SNHLY and FYNNEI. The CDR3 region is CASTRGNTEAFF. The CDR3 DNA, read in part, is TGTGCCAGCACCAGGGGGAACACTGAA.

Concerning this clone: The read terminates 3 residues before the CDR3 end, so the remaining end is supplied by the germline J gene. This sequence joins TRBV2 and TRBJ1-6; 7 nucleotides agree with TRBD1. The CDR3 runs to 16 residues. V shed 2 bases, J shed 5 bases, and the junction held 6 bases outside the gene matches. CDR1 is SNHLY and CDR2 is FYNNEI in the germline V gene. The sequenced part of the CDR3 DNA is TGTGCCAGCAGTGAACAAGGACAGGACAATAATTCACCC. Translated, it gives CASSEQGQDNNSP. The complete CDR3 sequence is CASSEQGQDNNSPLHF.

Points on this clone: At one end, the junction sequence differs from germline, possibly due to a read error. From the germline J gene comes the end of the CDR3, since the read stops 3 residues before it. The same CDR3 can be traced to other DNA sequences in this sample. The chain recombines TRBV7-9 with TRBJ1-3, with a weak D call TRBD1 (6 bases). This CDR3 contains 14 residues. In germline, CDR1 is SEHNR, CDR2 FQNEAQ (reference sequence). The chain's CDR3 is CASSPTGSGNTIYF. Incomplete CDR3 DNA: TGTGCCAGCAGCCCTACAGGGAGTGGAAACACG.

Regarding this clone: The CDR3 goes on 3 residues after the read ends, and that part is filled in from the germline J gene. V and J are TRBV12-3 or TRBV12-4 and TRBJ2-1, with TRBD2 matching over 11 bases. This CDR3 is built from 15 residues. The trim removed 10 bases at V and 2 bases at J, leaving 7 bases unmatched. The CDR3 bases that were read are TGTGCCACCCTACCTAGCGGGAGGACCTACAATGAG. This gives the protein CATLPSGRTYNE. The CDR3 reads in full as CATLPSGRTYNEQFF.

In the case of this clone: With the read ending 3 residues before the CDR3 end, the germline J gene is used to fill in that end. The V and J genes are TRBV7-3 and TRBJ2-1; no firm D call. The V end lost 2 bases, the J end lost 5 bases, and 10 bases lay between the germline ends. CDR3 size: 14 residues. The germline CDR1 and CDR2 sequences are SGHTA and FQGTGA. Partial CDR3 DNA: TGTGCCAGCAGCTTAGAATCCACAAACAATGAG. Encoded protein: CASSLESTNNE. Given in full, the CDR3 is CASSLESTNNEQFF.

Note on this clone: The observed sequence ends 3 residues before the CDR3 terminus, with the missing tail filled in from the germline J gene. The chain combines TRBV6-2 or TRBV6-3 with TRBJ2-1; 7 bases are a match to TRBD2. In germline, CDR1 is MNHEY, CDR2 SVGEGT. J lost 4 bases, V lost 8 bases, and 11 bases had no gene match. The CDR3 is made up of 15 amino acids. The covered CDR3 bases are TGTGCCAGCGCCCAGTGGCTAGCGGTATACAATGAG. It yields the protein CASAQWLAVYNE. In full, the CDR3 is CASAQWLAVYNEQFF.

Points on this clone: The CDR3 is cut off 3 residues early in the read; its end comes from the germline J gene. The chain is built from TRBV10-2 and TRBJ1-5, with 7 positions matching TRBD1. Per germline, CDR1 WSHSY and CDR2 SAAADI. J gave up 7 bases and V 6 bases, and 12 bases lay outside the gene matches. The CDR3 loop spans 15 amino acids. The CDR3 is CASSDGTVGRQPQHF. The sequenced CDR3 bases are TGCGCCAGCAGCGACGGGACAGTTGGGCGGCAGCCC.

On this clone itself: Read sequence stops 3 residues before the CDR3 end, and the germline J gene provides the missing end. The V call is TRBV18, the J call TRBJ2-1; TRBD2 is a possible D gene (6 bases). This CDR3 spans 14 amino acids. Germline CDR1 KGHSH, CDR2 LQKENI. V lost 1 base and J lost 7, with 11 bases in between. The CDR3 sequence is CASSPQGTSNEQFF. The CDR3 DNA, read in part, is TGTGCCAGCTCACCACAAGGGACTTCGAATGAG.

As concerns this clone: From the germline J gene comes the end of the CDR3, since the read stops 3 residues before it. V and J are TRBV20-1 and TRBJ1-2; D not certain. The V end was cut by 1 base, the J end by 0 bases, with 6 bases between. The CDR3 is 13 amino acids. Looked up from germline, CDR1 is DFQATT and CDR2 is SNEGSKA (reference sequence). The CDR3 sequence is CSARVPANYGYTF. The CDR3 DNA, read in part, is TGCAGTGCTAGAGTTCCCGCTAACTATGGC.

Of note for this clone: The read is 3 residues too short to cover the CDR3 end, so that end is filled in from the germline J gene. The chain combines TRBV9 with TRBJ2-5, with D hard to call. The CDR3 totals 13 residues. Trimming took 2 bases from V and 0 from J, leaving 5 bases between them. CDR1 and CDR2 (germline): SGDLS, YYNGEE. The sequenced CDR3 bases are TGTGCCAGCAGCGTCTCCTACCAAGAGACC. This sequence encodes CASSVSYQET. The CDR3 in its entirety is CASSVSYQETQYF.